Listed below are T cell receptor beta chains from one sample, sequenced in a study of T cell repertoires in cytomegalovirus infection. TCRdb redid the calling of the reads with MiXCR, one entry per CDR3 protein. The sample lists under 850,000 distinct CDR3 sequences; about 33% were seen once. Antigens of these TCRs are unknown. Specimen: cultured PBMCs, collected from culture after CMV antigen stimulation. These TCRs come from a human donor in good health (CMV status not recorded). Some clones in this sample may be carry-over from other donors' samples. The CDR3 runs from the conserved cysteine through the conserved F or W. Each record gives: CDR3 protein, CDR3 DNA, clone size, D gene, V gene, J gene. A D gene is named only where the DNA matches it firmly. Rows may omit the clone size; those that give it use once, few, many or a size class.

cdr3_aa: CASSYRRAGDQPQHF
cdr3_nt: TGTGCCAGCAGTTACCGTAGGGCAGGGGATCAGCCCCAGCATTTT
clone_size: .
d_call: .
v_call: TRBV6-2/TRBV6-3
j_call: TRBJ1-5

cdr3_aa: CASSPPTRQGEEKLFF
cdr3_nt: TGTGCCAGCTCACCCCCGACCCGGCAGGGAGAGGAAAAACTGTTTTTT
clone_size: .
d_call: .
v_call: TRBV18
j_call: TRBJ1-4

cdr3_aa: CATSDHTDRILTGELFF
cdr3_nt: TGTGCCACCAGTGATCATACGGACAGGATCCTCACCGGGGAGCTGTTTTTT
clone_size: .
d_call: TRBD1
v_call: TRBV24-1
j_call: TRBJ2-2

cdr3_aa: CASSPSDRSSGTQYF
cdr3_nt: TGTGCCAGCAGCCCTTCAGACAGATCTTCGGGTACGCAGTATTTT
clone_size: .
d_call: .
v_call: TRBV12-3/TRBV12-4
j_call: TRBJ2-3

cdr3_aa: CASRPSPATNEKLFF
cdr3_nt: TGTGCCAGCAGACCTTCACCCGCAACTAATGAAAAACTGTTTTTT
clone_size: .
d_call: .
v_call: TRBV7-8
j_call: TRBJ1-4

cdr3_aa: CASSSKTRLRETQYF
cdr3_nt: TGTGCCAGCAGTTCGAAGACCCGGTTAAGGGAGACCCAGTACTTC
clone_size: .
d_call: .
v_call: TRBV12-3/TRBV12-4
j_call: TRBJ2-5

cdr3_aa: CSARDQGLVHEQFF
cdr3_nt: TGCAGTGCTAGAGATCAGGGACTGGTGCATGAGCAGTTCTTC
clone_size: .
d_call: .
v_call: TRBV20-1
j_call: TRBJ2-1

cdr3_aa: CASSSSSGIYGYTF
cdr3_nt: TGTGCCAGCAGCTCTTCGTCCGGGATCTATGGCTACACCTTC
clone_size: few
d_call: .
v_call: TRBV7-9
j_call: TRBJ1-2

cdr3_aa: CASSEAVTNLYGYTF
cdr3_nt: TGTGCCAGCAGTGAAGCGGTCACCAACCTCTATGGCTACACCTTC
clone_size: .
d_call: .
v_call: TRBV2
j_call: TRBJ1-2

cdr3_aa: CASSRGQGAVYGYTF
cdr3_nt: TGTGCCAGCAGCCGGGGACAGGGGGCGGTCTATGGCTACACCTTC
clone_size: .
d_call: TRBD1
v_call: TRBV12-3/TRBV12-4
j_call: TRBJ1-2

cdr3_aa: CASSKISGSSYNEQFF
cdr3_nt: TGTGCCAGCAGCAAAATTAGCGGGAGCTCCTACAATGAGCAGTTCTTC
clone_size: .
d_call: TRBD2
v_call: TRBV7-2
j_call: TRBJ2-1

cdr3_aa: CASSVSAGAGYGYTF
cdr3_nt: TGTGCCAGCAGTGTCTCAGCGGGCGCCGGCTATGGCTACACCTTC
clone_size: once
d_call: .
v_call: TRBV6-5
j_call: TRBJ1-2

cdr3_aa: CASSPRDRAPLYGYTF
cdr3_nt: TGTGCCAGCAGTCCCCGGGACAGGGCCCCCCTCTATGGCTACACCTTC
clone_size: .
d_call: TRBD1
v_call: TRBV6-5
j_call: TRBJ1-2

cdr3_aa: CASSPGRENSPLHF
cdr3_nt: TGTGCCAGCAGCCCCGGGAGGGAGAATTCACCCCTCCACTTT
clone_size: few
d_call: .
v_call: TRBV14
j_call: TRBJ1-6

cdr3_aa: CATSDLYVGSRVGRAKNIQYF
cdr3_nt: TGTGCCACCAGTGATTTGTATGTCGGCAGTCGTGTCGGTCGGGCCAAAAACATTCAGTACTTC
clone_size: .
d_call: .
v_call: TRBV24-1
j_call: TRBJ2-4

cdr3_aa: CASSLGRSLSSTNEQFF
cdr3_nt: TGTGCCAGCAGCTTAGGCCGGTCCCTATCTAGCACCAATGAGCAGTTCTTC
clone_size: .
d_call: .
v_call: TRBV7-2
j_call: TRBJ2-1

cdr3_aa: CAISEREGDEQFF
cdr3_nt: TGTGCCATCAGTGAGCGGGAGGGCGATGAGCAGTTCTTC
clone_size: .
d_call: TRBD2
v_call: TRBV10-3
j_call: TRBJ2-1

cdr3_aa: CATLNFGSYEQYF
cdr3_nt: TGTGCCACACTGAACTTCGGCTCCTACGAGCAGTACTTC
clone_size: few
d_call: .
v_call: TRBV28
j_call: TRBJ2-7

cdr3_aa: CASGTGQGSQPQHF
cdr3_nt: TGTGCCAGCGGGACGGGGCAGGGCAGTCAGCCCCAGCATTTT
clone_size: .
d_call: .
v_call: TRBV6-1
j_call: TRBJ1-5

cdr3_aa: CSARGQLSYEQYF
cdr3_nt: TGCAGTGCTAGGGGACAGCTATCCTACGAGCAGTACTTC
clone_size: few
d_call: TRBD1
v_call: TRBV20-1
j_call: TRBJ2-7

cdr3_aa: CASAQGGSDTQYF
cdr3_nt: TGTGCCAGCGCACAGGGCGGCTCAGATACGCAGTATTTT
clone_size: .
d_call: .
v_call: TRBV7-2
j_call: TRBJ2-3

cdr3_aa: CASSTGDTDTQYF
cdr3_nt: TGCGCCAGCAGCACAGGGGACACAGATACGCAGTATTTT
clone_size: few
d_call: TRBD1
v_call: TRBV4-3
j_call: TRBJ2-3

cdr3_aa: CASSRSEGPSRETQYF
cdr3_nt: TGTGCCAGCAGTCGCTCCGAAGGCCCCTCCCGAGAGACCCAGTACTTC
clone_size: once
d_call: .
v_call: TRBV25-1
j_call: TRBJ2-5

cdr3_aa: CASSPSGGTEETQYF
cdr3_nt: TGTGCCAGCAGCCCCTCCGGGGGCACGGAGGAGACCCAGTACTTC
clone_size: many
d_call: .
v_call: TRBV7-8
j_call: TRBJ2-5

cdr3_aa: CASSFLQSTDTQYF
cdr3_nt: TGTGCCAGCAGCTTCTTACAGTCCACAGATACGCAGTATTTT
clone_size: many
d_call: .
v_call: TRBV7-8
j_call: TRBJ2-3

cdr3_aa: CASSLAKGIFGEQFF
cdr3_nt: TGTGCCAGCAGCTTAGCGAAGGGGATATTCGGTGAGCAGTTCTTC
clone_size: many
d_call: .
v_call: TRBV7-8
j_call: TRBJ2-1

cdr3_aa: CASSPSVISLYEQYF
cdr3_nt: TGTGCCAGCAGCCCGTCGGTAATTAGCCTCTACGAGCAGTACTTC
clone_size: few
d_call: .
v_call: TRBV7-9
j_call: TRBJ2-7

cdr3_aa: CASSRGQGGNIQYF
cdr3_nt: TGTGCCAGTAGTAGAGGCCAGGGAGGGAACATTCAGTACTTC
clone_size: few
d_call: TRBD2
v_call: TRBV19
j_call: TRBJ2-4

cdr3_aa: CASRSSGVPSGPYNEQFF
cdr3_nt: TGTGCCAGCAGGTCTTCGGGAGTCCCTAGCGGCCCCTACAATGAGCAGTTCTTC
clone_size: .
d_call: TRBD2
v_call: TRBV12-3/TRBV12-4
j_call: TRBJ2-1

cdr3_aa: CSAGSPSGTQYF
cdr3_nt: TGCAGTGCTGGATCCCCCTCTGGGACCCAGTACTTC
clone_size: few
d_call: .
v_call: TRBV20-1
j_call: TRBJ2-5

cdr3_aa: CASSFDGGGKNIQYF
cdr3_nt: TGTGCCAGCAGTTTCGATGGGGGTGGCAAAAACATTCAGTACTTC
clone_size: .
d_call: .
v_call: TRBV6-2/TRBV6-3
j_call: TRBJ2-4

cdr3_aa: CASSRSGGVIHEQYF
cdr3_nt: TGTGCCAGCAGCCGGTCCGGGGGCGTCATTCACGAGCAGTACTTC
clone_size: .
d_call: .
v_call: TRBV4-2
j_call: TRBJ2-7

cdr3_aa: CASSPQAQDTEAFF
cdr3_nt: TGTGCCAGCAGCCCACAGGCCCAGGACACTGAAGCTTTCTTT
clone_size: few
d_call: .
v_call: TRBV7-2
j_call: TRBJ1-1

cdr3_aa: CSVAGRADNEQFF
cdr3_nt: TGCAGCGTTGCCGGGAGGGCCGACAATGAGCAGTTCTTC
clone_size: .
d_call: TRBD2
v_call: TRBV29-1
j_call: TRBJ2-1

cdr3_aa: CASGSERGGSSDTQYF
cdr3_nt: TGTGCTAGTGGTTCGGAGCGGGGGGGTAGTTCAGATACGCAGTATTTT
clone_size: few
d_call: TRBD2
v_call: TRBV12-5
j_call: TRBJ2-3

cdr3_aa: CASSPIAGVADNEQFF
cdr3_nt: TGTGCCAGCAGTCCAATAGCGGGAGTGGCGGACAATGAGCAGTTCTTC
clone_size: few
d_call: TRBD2
v_call: TRBV27
j_call: TRBJ2-1